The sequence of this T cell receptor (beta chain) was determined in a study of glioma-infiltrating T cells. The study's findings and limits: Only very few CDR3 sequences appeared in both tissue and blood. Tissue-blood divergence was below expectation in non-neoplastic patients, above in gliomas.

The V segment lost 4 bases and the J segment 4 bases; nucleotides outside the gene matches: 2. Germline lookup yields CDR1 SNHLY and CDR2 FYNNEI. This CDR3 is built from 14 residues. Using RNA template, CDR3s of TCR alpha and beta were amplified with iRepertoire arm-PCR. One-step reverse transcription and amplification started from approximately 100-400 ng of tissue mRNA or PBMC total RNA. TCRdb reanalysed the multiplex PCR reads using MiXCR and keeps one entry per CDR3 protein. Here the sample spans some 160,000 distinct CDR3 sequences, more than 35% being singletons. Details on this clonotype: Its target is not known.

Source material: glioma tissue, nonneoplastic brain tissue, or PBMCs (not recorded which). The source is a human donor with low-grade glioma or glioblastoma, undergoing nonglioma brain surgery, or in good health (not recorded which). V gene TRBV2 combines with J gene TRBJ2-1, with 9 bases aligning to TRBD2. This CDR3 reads CASSGLADYNEQFF. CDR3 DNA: TGTGCCAGCAGTGGACTAGCGGATTACAATGAGCAGTTCTTC. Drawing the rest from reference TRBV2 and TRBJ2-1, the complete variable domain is EPEVTQTPSHQVTQMGQEVILRCVPISNHLYFYWYRQILGQKVEFLVSFYNNEISEKSEIFDDQFSVERPDGSNFTLKIRSTKLEDSAMYFCASSGLADYNEQFFGPGTRLTVL.